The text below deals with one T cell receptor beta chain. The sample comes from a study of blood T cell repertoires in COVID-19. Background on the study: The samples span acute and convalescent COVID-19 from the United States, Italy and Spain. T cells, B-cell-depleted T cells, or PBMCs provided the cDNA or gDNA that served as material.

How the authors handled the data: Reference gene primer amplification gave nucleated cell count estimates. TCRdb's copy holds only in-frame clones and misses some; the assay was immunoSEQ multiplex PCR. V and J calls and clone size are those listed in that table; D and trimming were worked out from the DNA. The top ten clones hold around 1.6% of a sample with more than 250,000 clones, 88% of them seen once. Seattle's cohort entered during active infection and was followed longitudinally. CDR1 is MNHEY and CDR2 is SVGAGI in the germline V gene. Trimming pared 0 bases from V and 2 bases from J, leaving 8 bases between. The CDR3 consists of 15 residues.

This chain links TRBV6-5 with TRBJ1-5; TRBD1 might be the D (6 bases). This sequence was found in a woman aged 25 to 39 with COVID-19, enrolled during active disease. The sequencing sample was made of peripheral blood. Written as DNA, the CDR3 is TGTGCCAGCAGTTACTCGTACAGGGGCAATCAGCCCCAGCATTTT. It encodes CASSYSYRGNQPQHF.